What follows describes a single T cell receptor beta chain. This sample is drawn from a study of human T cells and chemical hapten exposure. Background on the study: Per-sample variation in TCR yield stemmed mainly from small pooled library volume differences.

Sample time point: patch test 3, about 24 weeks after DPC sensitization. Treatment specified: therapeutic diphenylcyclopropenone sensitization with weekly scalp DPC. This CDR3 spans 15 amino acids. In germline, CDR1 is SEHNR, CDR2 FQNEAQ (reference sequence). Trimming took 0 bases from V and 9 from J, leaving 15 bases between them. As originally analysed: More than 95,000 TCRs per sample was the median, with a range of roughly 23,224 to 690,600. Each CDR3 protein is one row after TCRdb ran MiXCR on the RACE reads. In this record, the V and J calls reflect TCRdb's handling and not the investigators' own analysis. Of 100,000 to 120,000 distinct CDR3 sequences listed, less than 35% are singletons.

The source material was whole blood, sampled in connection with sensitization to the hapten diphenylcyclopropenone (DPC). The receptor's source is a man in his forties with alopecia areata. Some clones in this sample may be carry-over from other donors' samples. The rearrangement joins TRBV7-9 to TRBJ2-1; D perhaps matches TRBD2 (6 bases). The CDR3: CASSLAVRLVAEQFF. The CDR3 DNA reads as TGTGCCAGCAGCTTAGCCGTCAGACTAGTCGCTGAGCAGTTCTTC.